The rows below give T cell receptor beta chains drawn from one sample of a study of blood T cell repertoires in COVID-19. The assay was immunoSEQ multiplex PCR, and TCRdb's table has in-frame clones only and misses some. The sample gives some 290,000 clones, roughly 89% of which show up once; 0.8% to 1.3% is in the top ten. Sequencing used peripheral blood. These receptors all stem from a woman in her forties with COVID-19, enrolled during active disease. The CDR3 runs from the conserved cysteine through the conserved F or W. The D gene is left open where the match is weak. The size field is filled for only some rows; it gives once, few, many or a size class.

D gene | clone size | J gene | V gene | CDR3 DNA | CDR3 protein
- | - | TRBJ1-1 | TRBV18 | TGTGCCAGCTCACCATGGAGGGACCCCTTTGAAGCTTTCTTT | CASSPWRDPFEAFF
- | - | TRBJ1-5 | TRBV18 | TGTGCCAGCTCACCCGACGGACTTTATCAGCCCCAGCATTTT | CASSPDGLYQPQHF
TRBD1 | - | TRBJ1-5 | TRBV28 | TGTGCCAGCATTGACAACAGGGGACGTCAGCCCCAGCATTTT | CASIDNRGRQPQHF
- | - | TRBJ2-7 | TRBV7-2 | TGTGCCAGCAGCCAAACAGGGAACAGTGGGCAGTACTTC | CASSQTGNSGQYF
- | - | TRBJ1-4 | TRBV19 | TGTGCCAGTAAGGGGGAAGAAAAACTGTTTTTT | CASKGEEKLFF
TRBD2 | - | TRBJ2-1 | TRBV3-1/TRBV3-2 | TGTGCCAGCAGCCAAGCTCCGGGACTAGCGGGACCCAATGAGCAGTTCTTC | CASSQAPGLAGPNEQFF
- | once | TRBJ1-1 | TRBV5-4 | TGTGCCAGCAGCGTAGGACAACGGACCGGACAGAACACTGAAGCTTTCTTT | CASSVGQRTGQNTEAFF
TRBD2 | - | TRBJ2-1 | TRBV6-2/TRBV6-3 | TGTGCCAGCAGTTACTCGGGCGGGAGTTACAATGAGCAGTTCTTC | CASSYSGGSYNEQFF
TRBD2 | - | TRBJ2-3 | TRBV4-2 | TGTGCCAGCAGCCCTCGCGGGGGGGGCAATACAGATACGCAGTATTTT | CASSPRGGGNTDTQYF
- | - | TRBJ1-2 | TRBV9 | TGTGCCAGCGGGGGCCCTACTAACTATGGCTACACCTTC | CASGGPTNYGYTF
TRBD1 | - | TRBJ1-6 | TRBV7-3 | TGTGCCAGCAGCTCTGTCGGGCCGGTGGGACAGGGAAATTCACCCCTCCACTTT | CASSSVGPVGQGNSPLHF
TRBD1 | - | TRBJ1-1 | TRBV19 | TGTGCCAGTACTGCGGGACAGGGGAAAGCTTTCTTT | CASTAGQGKAFF
TRBD1 | - | TRBJ1-4 | TRBV19 | TGTGCCAGCTCGACAGGGTATGAAAAACTGTTTTTT | CASSTGYEKLFF
TRBD1 | - | TRBJ1-2 | TRBV5-4 | TGTGCCAGCAGGCCCGGGACAGGGGGTGGCTATGGCTACACCTTC | CASRPGTGGGYGYTF
- | - | TRBJ1-6 | TRBV18 | TGTGCCAGCTCACCACAAGCCCTGAACTATAATTCACCCCTCCACTTT | CASSPQALNYNSPLHF
TRBD1 | - | TRBJ1-3 | TRBV28 | TGTGCCAGCAGTTTGGTGGTGGGGATGACAGGGGGCGTTGGAAACACCATATATTTT | CASSLVVGMTGGVGNTIYF
TRBD2 | - | TRBJ2-1 | TRBV30 | TGTGCCTGGGGCGGGAGCTCCTACAATGAGCAGTTCTTC | CAWGGSSYNEQFF
TRBD1 | - | TRBJ1-1 | TRBV29-1 | TGCAGCGTTTCCGGGACAGGGGAGGCTTTCTTT | CSVSGTGEAFF
TRBD1 | - | TRBJ2-1 | TRBV5-1 | TGCGCCAGCAGCCAAATGGGACAGGGAGGCTACAATGAGCAGTTCTTC | CASSQMGQGGYNEQFF
- | - | TRBJ2-1 | TRBV6-5 | TGTGCCAGCAGTTACCAGGGGCGGGATGAGCAGTTCTTC | CASSYQGRDEQFF
- | few | TRBJ2-7 | TRBV25-1 | TGTGCCAGCAGTGAAGGGCCGGGATACTACGAGCAGTACTTC | CASSEGPGYYEQYF
- | - | TRBJ1-1 | TRBV5-1 | TGCGCCAGCAGCTTGGGACAGAACTGGAACACTGAAGCTTTCTTT | CASSLGQNWNTEAFF
TRBD2 | - | TRBJ2-3 | TRBV6-6 | TGTGCCAGCAGTCCCTCTAGCGGAACAGATACGCAGTATTTT | CASSPSSGTDTQYF
- | - | TRBJ1-1 | TRBV29-1 | TGCAGCGTTGGCCCAGGGAGGGAGACTGAAGCTTTCTTT | CSVGPGRETEAFF
- | - | TRBJ1-5 | TRBV19 | TGTGCCAGTAGTATGGTCAGGGGTGCCCATCAGCCCCAGCATTTT | CASSMVRGAHQPQHF
TRBD1 | - | TRBJ2-7 | TRBV4-1 | TGCGCCAGCAGCCAAGACGGGACAGGGCGTTACGAGCAGTACTTC | CASSQDGTGRYEQYF
TRBD1 | - | TRBJ1-1 | TRBV9 | TGTGCCAGCAGCCGACGGGAGGGGGCACGCACTGAAGCTTTCTTT | CASSRREGARTEAFF
TRBD1 | - | TRBJ2-1 | TRBV5-1 | TGCGCCAGCAGCTTAGGGACAGGGGCAACCAATGAGCAGTTCTTC | CASSLGTGATNEQFF
- | - | TRBJ2-1 | TRBV12-3/TRBV12-4 | TGTGCCAGCAGTTTAGGGCCTAGCCGAGAGCAGTTCTTC | CASSLGPSREQFF
TRBD1 | - | TRBJ2-3 | TRBV19 | TGTGCCAGTAGTGTGCACAGGGGAAGGACAGATACGCAGTATTTT | CASSVHRGRTDTQYF